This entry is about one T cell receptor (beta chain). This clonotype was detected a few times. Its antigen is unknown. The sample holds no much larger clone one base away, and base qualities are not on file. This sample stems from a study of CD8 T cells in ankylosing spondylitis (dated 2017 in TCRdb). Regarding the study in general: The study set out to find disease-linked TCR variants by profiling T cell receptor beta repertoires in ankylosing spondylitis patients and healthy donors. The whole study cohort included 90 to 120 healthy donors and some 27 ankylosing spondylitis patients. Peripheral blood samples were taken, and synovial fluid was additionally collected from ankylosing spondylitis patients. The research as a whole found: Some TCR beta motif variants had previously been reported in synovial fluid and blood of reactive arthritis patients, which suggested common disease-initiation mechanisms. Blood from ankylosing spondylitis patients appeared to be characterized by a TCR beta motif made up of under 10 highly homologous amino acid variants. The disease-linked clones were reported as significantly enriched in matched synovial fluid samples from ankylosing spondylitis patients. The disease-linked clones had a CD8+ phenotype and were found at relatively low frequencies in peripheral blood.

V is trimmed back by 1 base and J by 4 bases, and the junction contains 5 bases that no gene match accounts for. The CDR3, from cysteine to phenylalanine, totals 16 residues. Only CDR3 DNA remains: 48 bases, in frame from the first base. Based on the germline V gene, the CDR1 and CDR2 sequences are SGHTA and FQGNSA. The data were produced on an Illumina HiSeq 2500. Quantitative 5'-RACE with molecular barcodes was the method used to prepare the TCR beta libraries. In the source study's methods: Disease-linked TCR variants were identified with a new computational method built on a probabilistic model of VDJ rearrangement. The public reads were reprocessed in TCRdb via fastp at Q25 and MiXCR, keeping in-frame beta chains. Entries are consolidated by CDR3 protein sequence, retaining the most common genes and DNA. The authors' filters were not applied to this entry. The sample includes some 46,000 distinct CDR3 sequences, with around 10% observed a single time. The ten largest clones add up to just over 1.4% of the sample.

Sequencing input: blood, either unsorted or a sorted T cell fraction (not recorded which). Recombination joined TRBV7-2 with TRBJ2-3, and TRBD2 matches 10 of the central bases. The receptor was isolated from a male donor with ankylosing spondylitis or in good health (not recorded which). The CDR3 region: CASSLVAGGGSDTQYF. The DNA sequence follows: TGTGCCAGCAGCTTAGTAGCGGGGGGAGGGTCAGATACGCAGTATTTT.